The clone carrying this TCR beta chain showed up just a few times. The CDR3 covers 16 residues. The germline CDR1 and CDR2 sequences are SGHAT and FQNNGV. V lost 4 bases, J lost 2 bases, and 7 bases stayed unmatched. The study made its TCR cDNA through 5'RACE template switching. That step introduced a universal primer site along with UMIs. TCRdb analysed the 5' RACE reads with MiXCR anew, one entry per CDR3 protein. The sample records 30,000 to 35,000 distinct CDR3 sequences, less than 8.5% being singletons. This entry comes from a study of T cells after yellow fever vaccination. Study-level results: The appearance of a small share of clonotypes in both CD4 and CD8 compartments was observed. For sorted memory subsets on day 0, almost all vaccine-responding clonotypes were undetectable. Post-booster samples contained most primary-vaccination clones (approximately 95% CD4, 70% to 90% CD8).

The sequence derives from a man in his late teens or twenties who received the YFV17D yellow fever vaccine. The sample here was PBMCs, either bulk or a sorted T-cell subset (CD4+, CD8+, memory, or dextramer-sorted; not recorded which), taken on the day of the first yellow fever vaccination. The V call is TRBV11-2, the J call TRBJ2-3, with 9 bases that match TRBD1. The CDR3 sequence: CASSSGRDRVTDTQYF. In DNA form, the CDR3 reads TGTGCCAGCAGCTCGGGACGGGACAGGGTCACAGATACGCAGTATTTT. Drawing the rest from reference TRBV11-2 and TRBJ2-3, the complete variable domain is EAGVAQSPRYKIIEKRQSVAFWCNPISGHATLYWYQQILGQGPKLLIQFQNNGVVDDSQLPKDRFSAERLKGVDSTLKIQPAKLEDSAVYLCASSSGRDRVTDTQYFGPGTRLTVL.